This TCR beta chain appears in the sequencing data of a study of graft-versus-host responses after intestinal transplantation. The wider study: The whole recipient group had anti-thymocyte globulin induction followed by tacrolimus and steroids for around 3 years. Study conclusions and caveats: Allograft clonal ratios (graft-versus-host to host-versus-graft) were high in patients who had graft-donor T cell macrochimerism. Early declines in HvG clones that occurred post-transplant were associated with peak circulating GvH clone levels. Recipient marrow contained GvH clones, some of which appeared first in ileum or blood.

About this clone itself: Antigen specificity is unknown.

The germline V and J ends were trimmed by 6 bases and 8 bases, with 7 bases remaining between them. Germline CDR1 MNHNS, CDR2 SASEGT. This CDR3 has 10 residues. Profiling relied on immunoSEQ multiplex PCR, and the TCRdb table lists in-frame clones only, not all of them. Of tens of thousands of clones listed, around 83% are singletons. The sample was unstimulated CD8+ T cells sorted from spleen or lymph node cells, taken before intestinal transplant. The clonotype comes from a human donor who received an intestinal transplant. The chain uses TRBV6-1 and TRBJ1-1, with D perhaps matching TRBD1 (6 bases). CDR3: CASSDREAFF. The CDR3 DNA reads TGTGCCAGCAGCGACAGGGAAGCTTTCTTT.